This entry describes one T cell receptor beta chain. The sample is drawn from a study of response to subunit inactivated influenza vaccine. TCRdb analysed the RT-PCR reads with MiXCR anew, one entry per CDR3 protein. The sample records just under 550,000 distinct CDR3 sequences, 20% to 25% being singletons. This sample was shared with a second study, whose subject was T cells expressing NK-cell markers. That investigation notes: UMIs were included in TCR beta cDNA generated by 5'RACE template switching.

The material was CD4+ T cells sorted from PBMCs, obtained 11 to 12 days after vaccination. This clonotype was sampled from a man aged 45-65 years who received an inactivated influenza vaccine.

CDR3: CASSQGNPGQGAYEQFF. The CDR3 DNA sequence: TGTGCCAGCAGCCAAGGAAACCCGGGACAGGGGGCGTATGAGCAGTTCTTC. The gene calls are TRBV5-6 and TRBJ2-1; 12 bases are shared with TRBD1. V dropped 4 bases and J dropped 8; count of bases not matched to a gene: 13. Germline CDR1 SGHDT, CDR2 YYEEEE. The CDR3 is made up of 17 amino acids.